This TCR beta chain was captured in a study of PD-1 blockade in classical Hodgkin lymphoma (dated by TCRdb to the early 2020s). Context from the whole study: Nivolumab dosing was 3 mg/kg intravenously every 2 weeks, continuing until either disease progression or unacceptable toxicity. To define a peripheral blood immune signature of response to PD-1 blockade in classical Hodgkin lymphoma, the study combined TCR beta sequencing with CyTOF.

Genomic DNA was isolated using the Qiagen DNeasy kit from unsorted PBMCs as well as from negatively selected CD4+ and CD8+ fractions. Using primers that anneal to V and J segments, immunoSEQ multiplex PCR amplified the TCR beta CDR3 regions. A synthetic immune receptor repertoire was used to minimize amplification bias, and any remaining bias was removed computationally after sequencing. Per the authors' processing: Custom Python scripts were used to quantify repertoire diversity as the Shannon entropy index. Unsorted, CD4+ and CD8+ repertoires were analyzed separately, except for combined analyses in which CD4+ and CD8+ sequences were merged in silico. Clonal expansion was defined as at least a 2-fold frequency increase after treatment relative to C1D1, with a pseudocount of 0.5 for undetected baseline clones. Clones with 0 or 1 copy at C1D1 were defined as singleton clones, while clones with 2 or more copies were defined as non-singleton clones. Clones expanded in unsorted samples were annotated as CD4+, CD8+ or unknown by matching protein sequences in sorted samples from the same patient. Wilcoxon tests on paired samples were used to test changes in diversity from C1D1 to C4D1. As stored in TCRdb, this immuneACCESS dataset retains in-frame rearrangements with V and J assigned. A fraction of the clones does not appear; measured against another copy, unresolved V genes explain less than half of the discrepancy, and the remainder lacks a known reason. The V and J calls and clone size were taken over from that table, and D and trimming were inferred from the DNA. The sample table contains 24,000 or so clones; only one count was recorded for over 75% of them. In total, the top ten clones hold roughly a sixth of the sample.

About this clone itself: Its target antigen remains unknown. Per-base quality was not reported, and no clone a single base away is much larger than it.

Findings and caveats that apply to the study as a whole: Diversity was lower in patients who began nivolumab less than 1 year after ASCT, so these patients were left out of later analyses to avoid confounding by immune reconstitution. Only a single clinical trial cohort was studied, and what caused the repertoire differences, possibly disease activity or prior therapy, remained undefined. By C4D1, a significant rise was seen in CD4+ TCR diversity but not in CD8+ TCR diversity (p=0.0027 vs p=0.16), and the rise was most apparent among complete responders (p=0.02). Baseline diversity similar to that of newly diagnosed patients was observed in trial patients achieving complete response, whereas significantly lower diversity was observed in partial responders and progressors. Baseline TCR diversity was reported as lower in newly diagnosed patients than in healthy donors, and lower still in relapsed/refractory patients.

This sample's time point label indicates: cycle 2 day 1 (C2D1) of nivolumab. Relapse after autologous stem cell transplantation had occurred in all trial patients, and cohorts A, B and C were distinguished by prior brentuximab vedotin exposure. The trial cohort included 55 to 60 patients with relapsed/refractory classical Hodgkin lymphoma, and each patient had a best overall response of complete response, partial response or progressive disease. Single-agent nivolumab was administered to trial patients in the multi-cohort phase II CheckMate 205 trial. Best overall response was determined by an independent review committee according to the 2007 International Working Group response criteria. Trial PBMCs were collected immediately before nivolumab initiation (C1D1) and during therapy at cycle 2 day 1 and cycle 4 day 1. After peripheral blood was drawn into 8 mL Vacutainer Cell Preparation Tubes, PBMCs were isolated by centrifugation and then cryopreserved.

Sequences were derived from peripheral blood mononuclear cells (PBMCs), sampled before the second cycle of nivolumab. The sequence came from a human donor with classical Hodgkin lymphoma.

The DNA sequence is TGTGCCAGCAGCTCCCGAGGGGGAACAGGAAATGAAAAACTGTTTTTT. This sequence encodes CASSSRGGTGNEKLFF. The rearrangement joined TRBV9 to TRBJ1-4; TRBD1 is a possible D gene, resting on 6 matching bases. The germline V gene supplies CDR1 SGDLS and CDR2 YYNGEE. V loses 4 bases, J loses 5 bases, and the germline ends lie 18 bases apart. From the cysteine up to the phenylalanine, the CDR3 has a length of 16 residues. The read is trimmed to its CDR3 DNA, 48 bases read in frame from base 1.